These 20 T cell receptor beta chains were all obtained from the same sample, sequenced in a study of technical replicates of blood from a few donors. Repertoires were generated with immunoSEQ multiplex PCR, while TCRdb's copy carries only in-frame clones and drops some. The data contain some 77,000 clones, roughly 93% of them singletons. Sequencing was carried out using T cells isolated from PBMCs. Every receptor here comes from a human donor in good health.

In this sample, this clone turned up once. The chain has TRBV2 and TRBJ2-7, with 7 bases matching TRBD2. The V gene end was trimmed by 1 base and the J gene end by 1 base; junction bases not matched to a gene: 7. The germline V gene has CDR1 SNHLY and CDR2 FYNNEI. The CDR3 is 16 residues long. CDR3 in amino acids: CASSEGLAVNSYEQYF. The CDR3 nucleotides are TGTGCCAGCAGTGAAGGGCTAGCGGTGAATTCCTACGAGCAGTACTTC.

The chain couples TRBV7-8 to TRBJ1-2; D is possibly TRBD1 (6 bases). This CDR3 has 14 residues. V lost 3 bases and J lost 0, with 8 bases in between. Germline V gene data show CDR1 as SGHVS and CDR2 as FQNEAQ. The CDR3 spells CASSLDSANYGYTF. Written as DNA, the CDR3 is TGTGCCAGCAGCTTGGACAGTGCTAACTATGGCTACACCTTC.

In DNA form, the CDR3 reads TGTGCCTGGAGTGCGCTAGGGGTAGAGAAGGTGCTGTTTTTT. Translation: CAWSALGVEKVLFF. The chain combines TRBV30 with TRBJ1-4; D perhaps matches TRBD1 (5 bases). V was cut by 1 base and J by 14 bases, with 20 bases left in between. The length of the CDR3 is 14 residues. Germline assignment: CDR1 GTSNPN and CDR2 SVGIG (reference sequence).

The rearrangement links TRBV7-9 to TRBJ1-1, with D perhaps TRBD1 (5 bases). Per the germline V gene, CDR1 is SEHNR and CDR2 is FQNEAQ (reference sequence). Trimming pared 5 bases from V and 5 bases from J, leaving 9 bases between. The CDR3 extends over 12 amino acids. This chain's CDR3 is CASSRQQTEAFF. The DNA for the CDR3 is TGTGCCAGCAGCCGACAGCAAACTGAAGCTTTCTTT.

This clone was seen only a few times. The chain is built from TRBV20-1 and TRBJ1-1; D call uncertain. This CDR3 has 11 amino acids. Germline loops: CDR1 DFQATT, CDR2 SNEGSKA (reference sequence). With 6 bases removed from V and 2 bases from J, the gap between germline ends came to 7 bases. The CDR3 here is CSATSNTEAFF. The DNA of the CDR3 is TGCAGTGCAACCAGTAACACTGAAGCTTTCTTT.

The V call is TRBV5-6, the J call TRBJ1-1; the D gene is possibly TRBD1 (6 bases). Between the trimmed V and J ends, which lost 1 base and 5 bases, there was a span of 21 bases. The CDR3 spans 17 residues. Germline V gene data show CDR1 as SGHDT and CDR2 as YYEEEE. CDR3 protein: CASSLKGAHRAETEAFF. The CDR3 DNA is TGTGCCAGCAGCTTGAAAGGGGCCCACAGGGCAGAGACTGAAGCTTTCTTT.

The rearrangement uses TRBV14 and TRBJ2-1; 7 bases fit TRBD2. There are 14 residues in the CDR3. CDR1 and CDR2 (germline): SGHDN, FVKESK. Losses at the gene ends were 2 bases for V and 7 bases for J; bases not matched to a gene: 5. CDR3 in DNA: TGTGCCAGCAGCCAATTACGGGAGGCTAATGAGCAGTTCTTC. Its protein is CASSQLREANEQFF.

This chain joins TRBV27 and TRBJ2-2; 8 bases fit TRBD2. The CDR3 has 17 residues. The J segment lost 4 bases and the V segment lost 4 bases, leaving 11 bases of the junction unmatched. The germline V gene encodes CDR1 MNHEY and CDR2 SMNVEV (reference sequence). CDR3 sequence reads: CASSSPPTREGTGELFF. DNA of the CDR3: TGTGCCAGCAGTTCCCCCCCTACCCGGGAGGGCACCGGGGAGCTGTTTTTT.

This chain connects TRBV4-1 to TRBJ1-4; no definite D call. The CDR3 spans 15 residues. The germline V and J ends were trimmed by 0 bases and 8 bases, with 13 bases remaining between them. CDR1 MGHRA and CDR2 YSYEKL come from the germline V gene. The CDR3, as DNA: TGCGCCAGCAGCCAAGAAGGGAGGATGTGGGAAAAACTGTTTTTT. Translation: CASSQEGRMWEKLFF.

Only one count was recorded for this clone. The chain couples TRBV28 to TRBJ1-3, with a weak D call TRBD1 (5 bases). Germline V gives CDR1 MDHEN, CDR2 SYDVKM. The CDR3 extends over 13 amino acids. The V end was cut by 4 bases, the J end by 3 bases, with 7 bases between. The CDR3, as DNA: TGTGCCAGCAGTTGGCAGGGTGGAAACACCATATATTTT. This translates into CASSWQGGNTIYF.

The chain links TRBV7-6 to TRBJ2-2, with 15 bases identical to TRBD2. V lost 5 bases to trimming and J lost 5 bases; unmatched junction nucleotides: 9. The V gene's germline CDR1 is SGHVS and CDR2 FNYEAQ. The CDR3 runs 18 residues. The CDR3 sequence is CASSKGLAGGPRTGELFF. The CDR3 nucleotides are TGTGCCAGCAGCAAAGGACTAGCGGGAGGGCCGCGGACCGGGGAGCTGTTTTTT.

This sequence joins TRBV2 and TRBJ2-7; 10 nucleotides align to TRBD2. V trimming: 7 bases; J trimming: 5 bases; junction bases outside the gene matches: 11. Germline V gene data show CDR1 as SNHLY and CDR2 as FYNNEI. The CDR3 is 15 amino acids. The CDR3 DNA is TGTGCCAGCACTCAAGCGGGAGGGGGTTCTGACGAGCAGTACTTC. It is translated as CASTQAGGGSDEQYF.

The chain uses TRBV5-5 and TRBJ2-7, with D uncertain. Germline CDR1 is SGHKS and CDR2 is YYEKEE (reference sequence). This CDR3 contains 14 residues. V was clipped by 0 bases and J by 0 bases, with 7 bases between them. The CDR3: CASSLELRSYEQYF. The CDR3, as DNA: TGTGCCAGCAGCTTGGAGCTCCGCTCCTACGAGCAGTACTTC.

The V gene is TRBV9, the J gene TRBJ2-3; weak D call: TRBD1 (5 bases). Germline values: CDR1 SGDLS, CDR2 YYNGEE. The ends were cut back, 0 bases at V and 0 bases at J, with 11 bases in the middle. The CDR3 length is 16 residues. CDR3 in amino acids: CASSVVAGHSTDTQYF. CDR3 sequence (DNA): TGTGCCAGCAGCGTAGTGGCAGGACATAGCACAGATACGCAGTATTTT.

The chain couples TRBV6-4 to TRBJ2-1; 14 bases map to TRBD2. From germline, CDR1 is MRHNA and CDR2 SNTAGT. Trimming at V came to 4 bases and at J to 8 bases, leaving 1 base not matched to a gene. This CDR3 has 14 residues. In nucleotides, the CDR3 is TGTGCCAGCAGTGGGGGACTAGCGGGAGATGAGCAGTTCTTC. Translating it yields CASSGGLAGDEQFF.

The genes are TRBV5-5 and TRBJ1-1; 7 nucleotides match TRBD1. The CDR3 spans 15 residues. Looked up from germline, CDR1 is SGHKS and CDR2 is YYEKEE (reference sequence). V was clipped by 2 bases and J by 1 base; unmatched bases: 5. CDR3 in DNA: TGTGCCAGCAGCTTAGGCAGGGGGACGAACACTGAAGCTTTCTTT. The encoded protein is CASSLGRGTNTEAFF.

In its sample, this clone was seen once. The chain carries TRBV6-1 and TRBJ2-1; 8 nucleotides match TRBD1. The CDR3 is made up of 14 amino acids. Germline V CDR1 and CDR2: MNHNS, SASEGT. Trimming removed 7 bases from V and 0 bases from J; junction bases left unmatched: 2. CDR3 protein: CASTTGGSYNEQFF. For the CDR3, the DNA is TGTGCCAGCACAACAGGGGGCTCCTACAATGAGCAGTTCTTC.

This clone was detected only a few times. The chain joins TRBV7-9 to TRBJ1-1; the D gene is possibly TRBD1 (6 bases). Trimming left V 8 bases short and J 6 bases short, with 13 bases between. This CDR3 has 12 residues. Germline loops: CDR1 SEHNR, CDR2 FQNEAQ (reference sequence). The CDR3 DNA reads as TGTGCCAGCTCACAGGGAGACGCTGAAGCTTTCTTT. Translated: CASSQGDAEAFF.

The genes are TRBV6-5 and TRBJ2-2, with 9 positions matching TRBD1. V lost 0 bases, J lost 10 bases, and 6 bases stayed unmatched. Germline V lookup: CDR1 MNHEY, CDR2 SVGAGI. The CDR3 runs to 15 residues. CDR3 region: CASSYSRTGVEELFF. CDR3 DNA: TGTGCCAGCAGTTACTCCAGGACAGGGGTGGAGGAGCTGTTTTTT.

The chain couples TRBV4-2 to TRBJ2-1; 12 bases fit TRBD2. Germline V gene data show CDR1 as LGHNA and CDR2 as YNFKEQ. The V segment lost 0 bases and the J segment 7 bases; nucleotides outside the gene matches: 10. CDR3 size: 18 residues. The CDR3 DNA is TGTGCCAGCAGCCAAGAAGGCTCCCTAGCGGGAGGGTATAATGAGCAGTTCTTC. This codes for CASSQEGSLAGGYNEQFF.